This T cell receptor beta chain was sequenced in a study of technical replicates of blood from a handful of donors. Repertoires were generated with immunoSEQ multiplex PCR, while TCRdb's copy carries only in-frame clones and drops some. The sample carries about 53,000 clones, roughly 86% recorded once. Unmatched junction bases numbered 4, after V lost 5 bases and J lost 5 bases. Germline values: CDR1 SGDLS, CDR2 YYNGEE. This CDR3 has 15 residues. This sequence joins TRBV9 and TRBJ2-2, with TRBD2 matching over 12 bases. Input material: PBMCs. This sequence originates from a human donor in good health. Some clones in this sample may be carry-over from other donors' samples. This CDR3 is CASRSGTSGTGELFF. CDR3 nucleotide sequence: TGTGCCAGCAGATCCGGGACTAGCGGGACCGGGGAGCTGTTTTTT.